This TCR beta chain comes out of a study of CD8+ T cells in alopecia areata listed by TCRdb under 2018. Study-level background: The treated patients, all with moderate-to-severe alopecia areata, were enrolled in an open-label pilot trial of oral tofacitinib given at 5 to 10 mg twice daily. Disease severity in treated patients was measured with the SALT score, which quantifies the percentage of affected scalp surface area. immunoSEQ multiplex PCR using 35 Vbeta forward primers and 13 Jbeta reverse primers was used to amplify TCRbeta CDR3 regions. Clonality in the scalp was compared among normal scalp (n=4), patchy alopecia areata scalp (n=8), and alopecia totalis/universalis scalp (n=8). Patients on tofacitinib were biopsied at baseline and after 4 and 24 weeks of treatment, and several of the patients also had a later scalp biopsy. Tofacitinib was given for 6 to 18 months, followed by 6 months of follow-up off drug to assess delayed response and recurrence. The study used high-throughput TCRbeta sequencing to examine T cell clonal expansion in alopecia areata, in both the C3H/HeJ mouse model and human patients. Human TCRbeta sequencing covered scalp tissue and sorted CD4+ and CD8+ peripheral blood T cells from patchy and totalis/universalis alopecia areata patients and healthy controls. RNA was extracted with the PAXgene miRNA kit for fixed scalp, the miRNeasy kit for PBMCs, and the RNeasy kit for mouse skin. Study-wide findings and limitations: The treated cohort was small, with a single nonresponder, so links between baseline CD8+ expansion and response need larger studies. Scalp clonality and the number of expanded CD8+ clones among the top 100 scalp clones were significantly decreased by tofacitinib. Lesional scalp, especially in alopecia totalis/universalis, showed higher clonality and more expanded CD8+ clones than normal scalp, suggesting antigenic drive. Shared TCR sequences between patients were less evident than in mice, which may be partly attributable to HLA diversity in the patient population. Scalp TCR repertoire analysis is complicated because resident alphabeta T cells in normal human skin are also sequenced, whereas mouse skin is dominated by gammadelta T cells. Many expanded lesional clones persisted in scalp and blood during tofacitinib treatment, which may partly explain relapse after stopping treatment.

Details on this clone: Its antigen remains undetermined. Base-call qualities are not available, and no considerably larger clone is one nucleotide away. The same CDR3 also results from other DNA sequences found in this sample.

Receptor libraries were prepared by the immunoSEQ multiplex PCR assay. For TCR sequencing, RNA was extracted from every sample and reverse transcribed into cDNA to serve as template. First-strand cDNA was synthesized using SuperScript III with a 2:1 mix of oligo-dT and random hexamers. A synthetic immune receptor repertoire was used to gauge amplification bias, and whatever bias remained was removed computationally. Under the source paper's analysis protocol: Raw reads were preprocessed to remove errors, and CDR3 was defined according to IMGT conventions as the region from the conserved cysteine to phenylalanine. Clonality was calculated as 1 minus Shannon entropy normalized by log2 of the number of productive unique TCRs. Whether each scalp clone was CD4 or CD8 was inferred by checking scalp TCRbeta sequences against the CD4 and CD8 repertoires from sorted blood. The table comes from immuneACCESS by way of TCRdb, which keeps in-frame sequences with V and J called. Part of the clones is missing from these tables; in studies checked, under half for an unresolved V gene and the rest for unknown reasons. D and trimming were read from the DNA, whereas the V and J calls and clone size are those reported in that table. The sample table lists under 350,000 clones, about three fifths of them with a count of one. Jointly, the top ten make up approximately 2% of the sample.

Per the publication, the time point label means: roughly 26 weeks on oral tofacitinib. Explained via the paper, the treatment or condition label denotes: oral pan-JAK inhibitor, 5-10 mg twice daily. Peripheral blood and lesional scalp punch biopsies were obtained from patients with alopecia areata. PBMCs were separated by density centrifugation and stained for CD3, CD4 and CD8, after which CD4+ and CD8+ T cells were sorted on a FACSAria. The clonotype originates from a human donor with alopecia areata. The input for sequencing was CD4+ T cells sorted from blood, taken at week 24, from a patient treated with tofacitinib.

The base sequence is TGCAGTGCTGGACAGGGTTACGAGCAGTACTTC. The encoded protein is CSAGQGYEQYF. The chain is encoded by TRBV20-1 joined to TRBJ2-7; TRBD1 aligns with 8 central bases. From the germline V gene (reference sequence), CDR1 is DFQATT and CDR2 is SNEGSKA. The CDR3 covers 11 residues, taking in both the cysteine and the phenylalanine. Only the CDR3 portion is preserved as DNA: 33 bases, with reading frame beginning at the first base. Trimming leaves V shorter by 5 bases and J shorter by 4 bases, with the junction holding 1 base beyond the gene matches.